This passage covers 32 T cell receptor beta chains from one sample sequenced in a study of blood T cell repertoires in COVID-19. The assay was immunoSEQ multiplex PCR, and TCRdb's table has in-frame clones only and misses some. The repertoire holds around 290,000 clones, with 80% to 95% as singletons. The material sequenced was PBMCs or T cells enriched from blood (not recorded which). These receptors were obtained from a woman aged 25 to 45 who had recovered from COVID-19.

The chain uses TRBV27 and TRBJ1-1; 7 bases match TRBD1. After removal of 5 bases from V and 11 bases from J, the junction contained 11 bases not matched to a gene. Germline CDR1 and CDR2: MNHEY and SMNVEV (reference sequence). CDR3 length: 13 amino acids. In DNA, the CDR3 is TGTGCCAGCAGTCGTGGGACAGTCGGATCGGCTTTCTTT. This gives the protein CASSRGTVGSAFF.

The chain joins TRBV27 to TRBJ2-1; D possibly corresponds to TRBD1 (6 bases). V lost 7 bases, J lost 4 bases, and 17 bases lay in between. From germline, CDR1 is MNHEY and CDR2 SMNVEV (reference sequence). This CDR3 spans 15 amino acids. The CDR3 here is CASTPFAQGYNEQFF. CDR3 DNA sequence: TGTGCCAGCACTCCTTTTGCCCAGGGGTACAATGAGCAGTTCTTC.

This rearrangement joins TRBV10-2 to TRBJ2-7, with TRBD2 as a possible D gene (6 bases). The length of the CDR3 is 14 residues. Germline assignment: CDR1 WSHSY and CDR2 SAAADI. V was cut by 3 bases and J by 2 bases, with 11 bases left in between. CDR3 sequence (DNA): TGCGCCAGCAGTGATGTAGCGGTCCCCTACGAGCAGTACTTC. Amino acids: CASSDVAVPYEQYF.

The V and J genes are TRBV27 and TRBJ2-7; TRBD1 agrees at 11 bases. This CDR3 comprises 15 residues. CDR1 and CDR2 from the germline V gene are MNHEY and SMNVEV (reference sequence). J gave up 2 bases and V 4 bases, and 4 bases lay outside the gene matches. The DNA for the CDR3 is TGTGCCAGCAGTTCACGGGACAGGGGGGCCTACGAGCAGTACTTC. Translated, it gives CASSSRDRGAYEQYF.

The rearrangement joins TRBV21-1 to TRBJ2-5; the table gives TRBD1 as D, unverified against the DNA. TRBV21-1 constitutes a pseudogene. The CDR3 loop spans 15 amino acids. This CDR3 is CASSKARDSQETQYF. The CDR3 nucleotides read TGTGCCAGCAGCAAAGCGAGGGACAGCCAAGAGACCCAGTACTTC.

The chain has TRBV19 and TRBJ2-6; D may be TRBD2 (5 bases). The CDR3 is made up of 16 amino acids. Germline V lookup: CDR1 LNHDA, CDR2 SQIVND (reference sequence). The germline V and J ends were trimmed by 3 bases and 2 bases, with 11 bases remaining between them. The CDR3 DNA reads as TGTGCCAGTAGTATCCTCCGGGGTGCTGGGGCCAACGTCCTGACTTTC. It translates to CASSILRGAGANVLTF. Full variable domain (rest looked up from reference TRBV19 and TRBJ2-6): DGGITQSPKYLFRKEGQNVTLSCEQNLNHDAMYWYRQDPGQGLRLIYYSQIVNDFQKGDIAEGYSVSREKKESFPLTVTSAQKNPTAFYLCASSILRGAGANVLTFGAGSRLTVL.

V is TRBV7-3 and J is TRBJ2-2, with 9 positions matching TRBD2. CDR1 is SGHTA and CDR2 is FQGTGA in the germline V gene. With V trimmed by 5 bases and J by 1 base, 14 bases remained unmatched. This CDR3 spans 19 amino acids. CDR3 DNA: TGTGCCAGCAGCCACCCGCGGCTGGGCGGGAGGGGGAACACCGGGGAGCTGTTTTTT. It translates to CASSHPRLGGRGNTGELFF.

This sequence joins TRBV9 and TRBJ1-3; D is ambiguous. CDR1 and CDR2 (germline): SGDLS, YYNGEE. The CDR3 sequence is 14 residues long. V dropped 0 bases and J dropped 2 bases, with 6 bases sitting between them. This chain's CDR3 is CASSVELTGNTIYF. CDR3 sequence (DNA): TGTGCCAGCAGCGTAGAACTGACTGGAAACACCATATATTTT.

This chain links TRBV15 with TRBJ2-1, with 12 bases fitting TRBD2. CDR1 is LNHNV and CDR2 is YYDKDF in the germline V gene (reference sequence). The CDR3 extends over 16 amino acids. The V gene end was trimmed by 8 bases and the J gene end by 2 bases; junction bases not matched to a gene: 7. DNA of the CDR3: TGTGCCACCGGACGGACTAGCGGGAACCCCTACAATGAGCAGTTCTTC. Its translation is CATGRTSGNPYNEQFF.

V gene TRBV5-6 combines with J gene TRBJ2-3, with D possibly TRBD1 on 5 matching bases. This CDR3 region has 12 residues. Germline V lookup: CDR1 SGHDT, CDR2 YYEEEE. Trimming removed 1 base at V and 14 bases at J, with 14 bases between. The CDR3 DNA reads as TGTGCCAGCAGCTTGATTTCAGGGTCTTCGTATTTT. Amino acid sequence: CASSLISGSSYF.

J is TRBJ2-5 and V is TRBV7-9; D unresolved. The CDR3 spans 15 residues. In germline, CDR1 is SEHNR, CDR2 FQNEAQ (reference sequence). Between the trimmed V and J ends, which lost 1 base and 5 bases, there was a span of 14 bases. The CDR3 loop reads CASSLVVRFEETQYF. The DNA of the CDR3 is TGTGCCAGCAGCTTAGTGGTCCGGTTCGAGGAGACCCAGTACTTC.

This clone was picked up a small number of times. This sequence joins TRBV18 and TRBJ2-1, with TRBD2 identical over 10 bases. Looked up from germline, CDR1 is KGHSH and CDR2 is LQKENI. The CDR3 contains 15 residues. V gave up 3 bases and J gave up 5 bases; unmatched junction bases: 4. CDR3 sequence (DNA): TGTGCCAGCTCACCCACTAGCGGGGTTAACAATGAGCAGTTCTTC. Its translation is CASSPTSGVNNEQFF.

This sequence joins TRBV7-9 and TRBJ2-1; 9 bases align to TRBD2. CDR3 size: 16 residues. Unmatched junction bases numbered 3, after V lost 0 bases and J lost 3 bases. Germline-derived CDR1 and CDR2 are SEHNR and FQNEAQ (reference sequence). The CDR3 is CASSLAGAGGYNEQFF. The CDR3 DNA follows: TGTGCCAGCAGCTTAGCGGGAGCGGGAGGCTACAATGAGCAGTTCTTC.

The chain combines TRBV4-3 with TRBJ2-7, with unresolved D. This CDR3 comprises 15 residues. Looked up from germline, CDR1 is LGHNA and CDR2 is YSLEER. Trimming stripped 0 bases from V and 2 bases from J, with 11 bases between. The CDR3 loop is CASSQDPAVAYEQYF. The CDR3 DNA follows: TGCGCCAGCAGCCAAGACCCGGCGGTAGCCTACGAGCAGTACTTC.

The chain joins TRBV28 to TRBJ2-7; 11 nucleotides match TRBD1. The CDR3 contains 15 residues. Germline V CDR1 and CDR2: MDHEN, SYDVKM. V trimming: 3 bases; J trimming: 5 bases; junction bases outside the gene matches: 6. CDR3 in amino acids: CASSFGGQGDHEQYF. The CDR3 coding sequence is TGTGCCAGCAGTTTCGGGGGACAGGGGGATCACGAGCAGTACTTC.

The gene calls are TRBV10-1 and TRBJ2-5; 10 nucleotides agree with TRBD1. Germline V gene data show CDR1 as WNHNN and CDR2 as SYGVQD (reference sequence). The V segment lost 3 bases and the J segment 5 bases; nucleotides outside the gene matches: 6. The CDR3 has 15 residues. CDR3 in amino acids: CASSDPGQGIETQYF. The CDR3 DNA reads TGCGCCAGCAGTGACCCGGGACAGGGGATCGAGACCCAGTACTTC.

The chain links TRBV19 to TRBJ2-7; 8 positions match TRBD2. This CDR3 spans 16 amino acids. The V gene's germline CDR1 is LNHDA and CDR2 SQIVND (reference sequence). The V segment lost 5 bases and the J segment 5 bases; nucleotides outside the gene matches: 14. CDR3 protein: CASSGGGRSYRHEQYF. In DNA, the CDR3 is TGTGCCAGTAGTGGCGGCGGGAGGTCCTATAGACACGAGCAGTACTTC.

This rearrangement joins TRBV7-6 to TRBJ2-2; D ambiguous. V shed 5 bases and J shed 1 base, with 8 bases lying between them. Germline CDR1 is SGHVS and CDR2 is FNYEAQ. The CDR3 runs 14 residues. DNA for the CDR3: TGTGCCAGCAGCAGAGACATGAACACCGGGGAGCTGTTTTTT. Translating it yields CASSRDMNTGELFF. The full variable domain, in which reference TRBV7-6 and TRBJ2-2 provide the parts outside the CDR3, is GAGVSQSPRYKVTKRGQDVALRCDPISGHVSLYWYRQALGQGPEFLTYFNYEAQQDKSGLPNDRFSAERPEGSISTLTIQRTEQRDSAMYRCASSRDMNTGELFFGEGSRLTVL.

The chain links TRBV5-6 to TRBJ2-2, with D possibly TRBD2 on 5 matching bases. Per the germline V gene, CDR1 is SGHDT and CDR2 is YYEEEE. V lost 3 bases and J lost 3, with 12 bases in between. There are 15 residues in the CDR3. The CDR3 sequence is CASSSLATDTGELFF. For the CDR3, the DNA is TGTGCCAGCAGCTCTCTAGCAACAGACACCGGGGAGCTGTTTTTT. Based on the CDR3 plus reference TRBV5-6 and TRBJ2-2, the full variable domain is DAGVTQSPTHLIKTRGQQVTLRCSPKSGHDTVSWYQQALGQGPQFIFQYYEEEERQRGNFPDRFSGHQFPNYSSELNVNALLLGDSALYLCASSSLATDTGELFFGEGSRLTVL.

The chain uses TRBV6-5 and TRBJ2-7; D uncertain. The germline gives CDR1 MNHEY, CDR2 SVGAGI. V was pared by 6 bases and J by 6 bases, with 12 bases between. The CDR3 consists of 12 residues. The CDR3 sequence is CASRWSGPEQYF. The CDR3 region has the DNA TGTGCCAGCAGATGGTCAGGCCCCGAGCAGTACTTC.

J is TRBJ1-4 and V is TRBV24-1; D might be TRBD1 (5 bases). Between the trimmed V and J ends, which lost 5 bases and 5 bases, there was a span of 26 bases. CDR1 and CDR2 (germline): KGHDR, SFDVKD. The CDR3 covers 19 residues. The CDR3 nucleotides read TGTGCCACCAGTGGCCGACCACGGGGGGGGATAGGCTCGAATGAAAAACTGTTTTTT. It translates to CATSGRPRGGIGSNEKLFF.

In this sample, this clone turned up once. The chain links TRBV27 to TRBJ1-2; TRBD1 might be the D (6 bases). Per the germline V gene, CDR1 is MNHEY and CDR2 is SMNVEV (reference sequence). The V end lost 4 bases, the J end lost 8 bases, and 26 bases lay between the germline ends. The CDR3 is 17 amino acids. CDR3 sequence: CASSSTSGQLAGWGYTF. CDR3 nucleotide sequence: TGTGCCAGCAGTTCAACCAGCGGACAGCTCGCCGGTTGGGGCTACACCTTC.

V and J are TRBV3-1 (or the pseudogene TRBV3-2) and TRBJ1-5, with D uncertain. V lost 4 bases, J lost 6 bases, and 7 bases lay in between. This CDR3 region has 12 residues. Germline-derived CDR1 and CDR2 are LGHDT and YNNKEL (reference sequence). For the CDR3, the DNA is TGTGCCAGCAGCCCCGGGAGTCAGCCCCAGCATTTT. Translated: CASSPGSQPQHF.

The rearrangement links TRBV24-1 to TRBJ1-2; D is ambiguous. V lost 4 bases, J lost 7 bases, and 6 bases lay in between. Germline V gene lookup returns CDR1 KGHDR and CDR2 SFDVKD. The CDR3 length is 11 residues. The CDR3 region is CATSDFLGYTF. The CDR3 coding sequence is TGTGCCACCAGTGACTTCCTTGGCTACACCTTC.

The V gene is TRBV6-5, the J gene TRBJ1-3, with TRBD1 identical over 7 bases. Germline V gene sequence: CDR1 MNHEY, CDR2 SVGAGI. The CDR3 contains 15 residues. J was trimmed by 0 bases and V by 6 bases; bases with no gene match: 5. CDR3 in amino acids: CASSRDSASGNTIYF. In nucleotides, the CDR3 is TGTGCCAGCAGCCGGGACAGCGCCTCTGGAAACACCATATATTTT.

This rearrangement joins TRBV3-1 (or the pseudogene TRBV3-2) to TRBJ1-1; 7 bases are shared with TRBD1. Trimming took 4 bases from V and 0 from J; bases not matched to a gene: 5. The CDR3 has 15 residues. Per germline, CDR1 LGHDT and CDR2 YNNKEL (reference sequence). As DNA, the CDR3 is TGTGCCAGCAGCCCGGGGGACAGATTGAACACTGAAGCTTTCTTT. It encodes CASSPGDRLNTEAFF.

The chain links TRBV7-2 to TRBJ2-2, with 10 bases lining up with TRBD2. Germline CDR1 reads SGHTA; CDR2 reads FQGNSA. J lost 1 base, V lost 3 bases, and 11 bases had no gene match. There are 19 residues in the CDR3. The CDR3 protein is CASSLDPSGREQNTGELFF. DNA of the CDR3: TGTGCCAGCAGCTTGGACCCTAGCGGGAGAGAACAGAACACCGGGGAGCTGTTTTTT. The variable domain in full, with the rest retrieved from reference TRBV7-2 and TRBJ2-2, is GAGVSQSPSNKVTEKGKDVELRCDPISGHTALYWYRQSLGQGLEFLIYFQGNSAPDKSGLPSDRFSAERTGGSVSTLTIQRTQQEDSAVYLCASSLDPSGREQNTGELFFGEGSRLTVL.

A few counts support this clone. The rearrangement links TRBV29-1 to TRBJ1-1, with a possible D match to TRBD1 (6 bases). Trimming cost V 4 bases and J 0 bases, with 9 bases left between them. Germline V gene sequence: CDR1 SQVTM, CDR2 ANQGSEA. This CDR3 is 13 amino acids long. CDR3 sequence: CSVGGGMNTEAFF. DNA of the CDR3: TGCAGCGTTGGAGGGGGAATGAACACTGAAGCTTTCTTT.

This CDR3 reads CASSWGQGRGSPLHF. The CDR3 DNA follows: TGCGCCAGCAGCTGGGGTCAGGGGAGAGGCTCACCCCTCCACTTT. This sequence joins TRBV5-1 and TRBJ1-6; a weak D match, TRBD1 (6 bases). Germline V gene data show CDR1 as SGHRS and CDR2 as YFSETQ. The CDR3 extends over 15 amino acids. V was trimmed by 3 bases and J by 10 bases, leaving 17 bases between them.

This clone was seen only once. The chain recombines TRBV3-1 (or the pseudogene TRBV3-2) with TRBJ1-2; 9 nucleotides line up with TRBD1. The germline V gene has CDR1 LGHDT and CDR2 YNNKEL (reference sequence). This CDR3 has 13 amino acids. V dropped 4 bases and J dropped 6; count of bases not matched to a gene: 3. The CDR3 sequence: CASSPRTGDGYTF. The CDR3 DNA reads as TGTGCCAGCAGCCCCCGGACAGGGGATGGCTACACCTTC.

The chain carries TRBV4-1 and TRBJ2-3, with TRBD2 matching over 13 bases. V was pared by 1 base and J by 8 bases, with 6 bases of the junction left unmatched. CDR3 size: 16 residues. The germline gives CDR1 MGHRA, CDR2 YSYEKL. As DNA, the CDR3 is TGCGCCAGCAGCCAAGGATGGACTAGCGGGAGTGGTACGCAGTATTTT. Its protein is CASSQGWTSGSGTQYF.

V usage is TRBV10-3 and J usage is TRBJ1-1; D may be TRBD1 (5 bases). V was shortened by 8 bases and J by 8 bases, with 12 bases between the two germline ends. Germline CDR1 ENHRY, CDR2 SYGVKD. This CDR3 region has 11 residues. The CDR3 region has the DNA TGTGCCATCCGCGGGGACGACGAAGCTTTCTTT. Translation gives CAIRGDDEAFF.